One and the same sample provided the 21 T cell receptor beta chains below, sequenced in a study of T cells in localized non-small cell lung cancer. Sequencing was performed with immunoSEQ multiplex PCR; in TCRdb, only in-frame clones are kept and a portion is missing. In the table there are fewer than 25,000 clones, just over 90% of which are singletons. Sample: peripheral blood, taken before any cancer treatment. These receptors all come from a male donor older than 55 with stage I squamous cell lung carcinoma.

J is TRBJ2-1 and V is TRBV27; D gene uncertain. V dropped 3 bases and J dropped 12 bases, with 9 bases sitting between them. CDR1 and CDR2 (germline): MNHEY, SMNVEV (reference sequence). This CDR3 is built from 11 residues. The CDR3 region has the DNA TGTGCCAGCAGTTTTGGTCTAAGGCAGTTCTTC. This codes for CASSFGLRQFF.

This sequence joins TRBV6-6 and TRBJ1-2, with 8 positions matching TRBD1. The CDR3 totals 15 residues. V dropped 5 bases and J dropped 4; count of bases not matched to a gene: 9. Germline V gives CDR1 MNHNY, CDR2 SVGAGI (reference sequence). CDR3 DNA: TGTGCCAGCAGTACGACCTCTGACAGGGGCTATGGCTACACCTTC. Translation gives CASSTTSDRGYGYTF.

Here the CDR3 DNA reads TGCGCCACCGCGGGGGACTTCACCACCAATGAGCAGTTCTTC. The encoded protein is CATAGDFTTNEQFF. This chain uses TRBV4-3 with TRBJ2-1; 7 bases are shared with TRBD2. The germline CDR1 and CDR2 sequences are LGHNA and YSLEER. V gave up 10 bases and J gave up 6 bases; unmatched junction bases: 12. This CDR3 is built from 14 residues.

V and J are TRBV28 and TRBJ2-7, with a tentative D call TRBD1 (5 bases). The V gene's germline CDR1 is MDHEN and CDR2 SYDVKM. CDR3 length: 13 residues. The ends were cut back, 10 bases at V and 0 bases at J, with 13 bases in the middle. The CDR3, as DNA: TGTGCCACCAAGTGGGGCCCCTCCTACGAGCAGTACTTC. Translation gives CATKWGPSYEQYF. Variable domain in full (rest from reference TRBV28 and TRBJ2-7): DVKVTQSSRYLVKRTGEKVFLECVQDMDHENMFWYRQDPGLGLRLIYFSYDVKMKEKGDIPEGYSVSREKKERFSLILESASTNQTSMYLCATKWGPSYEQYFGPGTRLTVT.

This chain links TRBV4-3 with TRBJ2-1; weak D call: TRBD2 (6 bases). Germline assignment: CDR1 LGHNA and CDR2 YSLEER. This CDR3 has 18 amino acids. Between the trimmed V and J ends, which lost 0 bases and 0 bases, there was a span of 15 bases. CDR3 in DNA: TGCGCCAGCAGCCAAGATATCCGCGGGACCCCCTCCTACAATGAGCAGTTCTTC. It specifies CASSQDIRGTPSYNEQFF.

V is TRBV4-2 and J is TRBJ2-7; 14 bases are shared with TRBD2. In germline, CDR1 is LGHNA, CDR2 YNFKEQ. The V and J ends lost 1 base and 7 bases, in that order; junction bases with no gene match: 3. The CDR3 is 15 residues long. The CDR3 sequence is CASSQGGLAGGEQYF. For the CDR3, the DNA is TGTGCCAGCAGCCAAGGTGGACTAGCGGGAGGAGAGCAGTACTTC.

The CDR3, as DNA: TGTGCCAGCTCACTGACTCGGACGGAAGCTAACTATGGCTACACCTTC. Its protein product is CASSLTRTEANYGYTF. The chain is built from TRBV18 and TRBJ1-2; D is uncertain. From germline, CDR1 is KGHSH and CDR2 LQKENI. This CDR3 region has 16 residues. Between the trimmed V and J ends, which lost 4 bases and 0 bases, there was a span of 15 bases.

This clone occurred once. The CDR3 region is CASSSRDNYEQYF. The CDR3 nucleotides read TGCGCCAGCAGCTCCCGGGACAACTACGAGCAGTACTTC. This rearrangement joins TRBV5-1 to TRBJ2-7; D is perhaps TRBD1 (6 bases). CDR1 and CDR2 from the germline V gene are SGHRS and YFSETQ. Trimming shortened V by 3 bases and J by 3 bases, and 10 bases separated the two germline ends. This CDR3 comprises 13 residues.

J is TRBJ2-5 and V is TRBV4-3; D assignment may be TRBD1 or TRBD2 (5 bases each). This CDR3 contains 16 residues. Germline V gene sequence: CDR1 LGHNA, CDR2 YSLEER. With 1 base removed from V and 4 bases from J, the gap between germline ends came to 16 bases. The DNA of the CDR3 is TGCGCCAGCAGCCAAGTCCCGGGGACCAGCGGAGAGACCCAGTACTTC. The encoded protein is CASSQVPGTSGETQYF.

The V call is TRBV18, the J call TRBJ2-2, with TRBD1 as a possible D gene (6 bases). V was trimmed by 0 bases and J by 3 bases, leaving 11 bases between them. Per germline, CDR1 KGHSH and CDR2 LQKENI. CDR3 size: 16 residues. CDR3 in amino acids: CASSPPQGRYTGELFF. The CDR3 DNA sequence: TGTGCCAGCTCACCACCCCAGGGGCGATACACCGGGGAGCTGTTTTTT.

The V call is TRBV10-3, the J call TRBJ1-2; D may be TRBD1 (5 bases). The CDR3 spans 15 residues. Deletions cut 10 bases from V and 6 bases from J, with 24 bases between. Germline V gene lookup returns CDR1 ENHRY and CDR2 SYGVKD. The CDR3, as DNA: TGTGCCACCTCGGGACTACAACGGGGGACGGATGGCTACACCTTC. It yields the protein CATSGLQRGTDGYTF.

V is TRBV1 and J is TRBJ2-1; TRBD2, the D gene given by the table, was not confirmed from the DNA. TRBV1 is shown as a pseudogene. There are 17 residues in the CDR3. CDR3 in amino acids: CTPRALAGGGSYNEQFF. Here the CDR3 DNA reads TGCACCCCTCGAGCCTTAGCGGGAGGAGGATCCTACAATGAGCAGTTCTTC.

A single count supports this clone. The chain joins TRBV7-9 to TRBJ2-3, with D unclear. The CDR3 extends over 14 amino acids. Trimming cost V 6 bases and J 4 bases, with 14 bases left between them. Germline CDR1 is SEHNR and CDR2 is FQNEAQ (reference sequence). CDR3 bases: TGTGCCAGCAGGCCCGCCGGCCTCTCAGATACGCAGTATTTT. Protein: CASRPAGLSDTQYF.

V gene TRBV27 combines with J gene TRBJ1-2; TRBD1 is a possible D gene (5 bases). Germline V gives CDR1 MNHEY, CDR2 SMNVEV (reference sequence). CDR3 size: 15 residues. The ends were cut back, 5 bases at V and 2 bases at J, with 15 bases in the middle. DNA for the CDR3: TGTGCCAGCAGTGACGGGACGGCGGGAAACTATGGCTACACCTTC. Translated: CASSDGTAGNYGYTF.

V gene TRBV10-3 combines with J gene TRBJ2-2; 9 positions agree with TRBD2. V trimming: 3 bases; J trimming: 7 bases; junction bases outside the gene matches: 3. CDR3 length: 14 amino acids. Germline V gene sequence: CDR1 ENHRY, CDR2 SYGVKD. The CDR3 protein is CAISDLAGHGELFF. CDR3 in DNA: TGTGCCATCAGTGACCTAGCGGGACACGGGGAGCTGTTTTTT.

In DNA, the CDR3 is TGCGCCAGCAGCCACCTAGCGGGAGGGCCTGATGAGCAGTTCTTC. Amino acid sequence: CASSHLAGGPDEQFF. The chain links TRBV4-3 to TRBJ2-1; 12 positions agree with TRBD2. In germline, CDR1 is LGHNA, CDR2 YSLEER. CDR3 length: 15 residues. Losses at the gene ends were 3 bases for V and 8 bases for J; bases not matched to a gene: 5.

The chain couples TRBV5-1 to TRBJ2-7; 9 bases line up with TRBD2. CDR3 length: 15 amino acids. CDR1 and CDR2 from the germline V gene are SGHRS and YFSETQ. The V and J ends lost 0 bases and 6 bases, in that order; junction bases with no gene match: 7. The DNA of the CDR3 is TGCGCCAGCAGCTTGGTTAGCGGGAGATCGGGCGAGCAGTACTTC. Its protein product is CASSLVSGRSGEQYF.

J is TRBJ1-4 and V is TRBV6-1, with 9 bases lining up with TRBD1. V lost 4 bases to trimming and J lost 7 bases; unmatched junction nucleotides: 10. Per germline, CDR1 MNHNS and CDR2 SASEGT. The CDR3 consists of 16 residues. CDR3 nucleotides: TGTGCCAGCAGTGCCGAGGGGACAGGGCGGGGTGAAAAACTGTTTTTT. This encodes CASSAEGTGRGEKLFF.

The chain joins TRBV7-3 to TRBJ2-1; 13 bases map to TRBD2. Germline assignment: CDR1 SGHTA and CDR2 FQGTGA. This CDR3 contains 15 residues. Unmatched junction bases numbered 4, after V lost 4 bases and J lost 7 bases. CDR3 bases: TGTGCCAGCAGCTCCGGACTAGCGGGGGTGAATGAGCAGTTCTTC. The encoded protein is CASSSGLAGVNEQFF.

This clone was observed once. The V gene is TRBV6-7, the J gene TRBJ2-1, with a weak D call TRBD1 (6 bases). TRBV6-7 is flagged as an ORF with uncertain function. The V end lost 2 bases, the J end lost 1 base, and 12 bases lay between the germline ends. There are 16 residues in the CDR3. CDR3 DNA sequence: TGTGCCAGCAGTTACCCTACAGGGTCATCCTACAATGAGCAGTTCTTC. Translation: CASSYPTGSSYNEQFF.

V usage is TRBV6-1 and J usage is TRBJ1-3, with D possibly matching TRBD1 (5 bases). The CDR3 has 15 amino acids. V gave up 8 bases and J gave up 2 bases, with 16 bases separating them. The germline gives CDR1 MNHNS, CDR2 SASEGT. CDR3 bases: TGTGCCAGCTCCTACGGGGAGGGGACTGGAAACACCATATATTTT. It translates to CASSYGEGTGNTIYF.